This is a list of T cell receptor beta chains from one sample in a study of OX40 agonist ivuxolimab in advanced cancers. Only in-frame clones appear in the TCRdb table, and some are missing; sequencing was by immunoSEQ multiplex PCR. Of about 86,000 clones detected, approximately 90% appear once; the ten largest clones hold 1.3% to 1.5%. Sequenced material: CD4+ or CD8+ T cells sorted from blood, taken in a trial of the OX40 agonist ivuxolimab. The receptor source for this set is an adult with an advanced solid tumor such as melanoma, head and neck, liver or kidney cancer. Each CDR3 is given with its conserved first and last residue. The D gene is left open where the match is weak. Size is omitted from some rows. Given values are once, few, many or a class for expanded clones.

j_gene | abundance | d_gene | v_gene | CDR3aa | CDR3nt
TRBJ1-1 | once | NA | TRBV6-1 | CASRRQEVNTEAFF | TGTGCCAGCAGAAGACAGGAGGTGAACACTGAAGCTTTCTTT
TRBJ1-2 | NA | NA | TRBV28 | CASSLWPGRGYTF | TGTGCCAGCAGTTTGTGGCCAGGGCGCGGCTACACCTTC
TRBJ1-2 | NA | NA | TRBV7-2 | CASSLAGGAGLPTNYGYTF | TGTGCCAGCAGCTTAGCCGGGGGGGCCGGATTACCTACTAACTATGGCTACACCTTC
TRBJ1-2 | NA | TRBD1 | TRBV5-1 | CASSLEGQRRSGYTF | TGCGCCAGCAGCTTGGAGGGACAGCGGCGATCGGGCTACACCTTC
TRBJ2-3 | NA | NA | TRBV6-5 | CASSRGPDTQYF | TGTGCCAGCAGTCGCGGTCCAGATACGCAGTATTTT
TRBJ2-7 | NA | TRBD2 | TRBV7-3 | CASSPLHSGRSLEQYF | TGTGCCAGCAGCCCACTCCATAGCGGGAGGAGCCTGGAGCAGTACTTC
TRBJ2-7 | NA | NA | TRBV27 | CASSPTPRPSGGDEQYF | TGTGCCAGCAGTCCCACTCCCAGACCGAGCGGCGGGGACGAGCAGTACTTC
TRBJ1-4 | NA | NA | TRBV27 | CASSPLVSSNEKLFF | TGTGCCAGCAGTCCGCTCGTGAGTTCTAATGAAAAACTGTTTTTT
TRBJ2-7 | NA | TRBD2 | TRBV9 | CASSIRSGRDFEQYF | TGTGCCAGCAGCATACGTAGCGGGAGGGATTTCGAGCAGTACTTC
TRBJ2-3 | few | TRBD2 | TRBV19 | CASRAPSGHSTDTQYF | TGTGCCAGTAGGGCTCCTAGCGGGCACAGCACAGATACGCAGTATTTT
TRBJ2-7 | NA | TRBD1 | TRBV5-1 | CASSTRTGPYEQYF | TGCGCCAGCAGCACCCGGACAGGCCCTTACGAGCAGTACTTC
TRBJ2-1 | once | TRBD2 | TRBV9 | CASSTAGGSYNEQFF | TGTGCCAGCAGCACAGCGGGAGGCTCCTACAATGAGCAGTTCTTC